Presented here are 10 T cell receptor beta chains from one specimen sequenced in a study of blood T cell repertoires in COVID-19 (dated by TCRdb to about 2020). Receptor libraries were prepared by the immunoSEQ multiplex PCR assay. TCRdb's version of the immuneACCESS table is confined to in-frame rearrangements and falls short of the full clone set. An unresolved V gene accounts for under half of the shortfall where checked; the remainder is of unknown origin. The sample table records more than 100,000 clones; roughly 80% of these occur just once. 16% of the sample is taken by the ten largest. The sequenced material came from peripheral blood. The receptors were gathered from a woman aged 45-59 years with acute or convalescent COVID-19.

This chain joins TRBV3-1 (or the pseudogene TRBV3-2) and TRBJ1-1, with 11 bases matching TRBD1. CDR1 LGHDT and CDR2 YNNKEL come from the germline V gene (reference sequence). After removal of 4 bases from V and 11 bases from J, the junction contained 9 bases not matched to a gene. The CDR3 loop spans 14 amino acids. The CDR3 nucleotides are TGTGCCAGCAGCCTCGGACAGGGGGCATCGGAGGCTTTCTTT. Protein sequence: CASSLGQGASEAFF.

The rearrangement uses TRBV12-3 or TRBV12-4 and TRBJ1-1; 8 positions match TRBD1. The V segment lost 6 bases and the J segment 10 bases; nucleotides outside the gene matches: 10. The CDR3 length is 13 residues. This CDR3 is CASSPARGPRAFF. The CDR3 nucleotides are TGTGCCAGCAGCCCAGCCAGGGGGCCGAGAGCTTTCTTT.

The chain joins TRBV7-9 to TRBJ2-7; the match to TRBD1 covers 7 bases. In germline, CDR1 is SEHNR, CDR2 FQNEAQ (reference sequence). This CDR3 region has 14 residues. The V segment lost 2 bases and the J segment 3 bases; nucleotides outside the gene matches: 4. CDR3 DNA: TGTGCCAGCAGCTTATCGACAGGGAACTACGAGCAGTACTTC. It specifies CASSLSTGNYEQYF.

A word on this clone: Other DNA variants within this sample encode the same CDR3. The rearrangement joins TRBV6-4 to TRBJ1-2, with a possible D match to TRBD1 (6 bases). The V end was cut by 3 bases, the J end by 5 bases, with 13 bases between. Germline loops: CDR1 MRHNA, CDR2 SNTAGT. The CDR3 has 14 residues. CDR3 DNA: TGTGCCAGCAGTGAACAAGGGGGGGATTATGGCTACACCTTC. It specifies CASSEQGGDYGYTF.

The chain recombines TRBV4-1 with TRBJ1-6; 7 nucleotides agree with TRBD1. CDR3 size: 16 residues. V lost 1 base, J lost 4 bases, and 4 bases stayed unmatched. Per the germline V gene, CDR1 is MGHRA and CDR2 is YSYEKL. The CDR3 protein is CASSQAPGQYNSPLHF. Here the CDR3 DNA reads TGCGCCAGCAGCCAAGCCCCGGGACAGTATAATTCACCCCTCCACTTT.

The gene calls are TRBV25-1 and TRBJ2-1; D possibly corresponds to TRBD1 (7 bases). The germline gives CDR1 MGHDK, CDR2 SYGVNS. CDR3 length: 16 amino acids. V was trimmed by 5 bases and J by 7 bases, leaving 21 bases between them. CDR3 DNA sequence: TGTGCCAGCAGTAACTGGGGTGGCAGGGGGGAAAATGAGCAGTTCTTC. This sequence encodes CASSNWGGRGENEQFF.

The CDR3 reads CASSVDRGLYGYTF. In DNA form, the CDR3 reads TGTGCCAGTAGCGTGGACAGGGGGCTTTATGGCTACACCTTC. The genes are TRBV19 and TRBJ1-2; TRBD1 agrees at 11 bases. The germline CDR1 and CDR2 sequences are LNHDA and SQIVND (reference sequence). The CDR3 spans 14 residues. The junction had 5 bases not matched to a gene; V was cut back by 6 bases and J by 5 bases.

The chain links TRBV29-1 to TRBJ2-2, with 9 bases fitting TRBD2. V trimming: 6 bases; J trimming: 4 bases; junction bases outside the gene matches: 6. This CDR3 spans 14 amino acids. Germline CDR1 is SQVTM and CDR2 is ANQGSEA. The CDR3 sequence: CSVQPAGGTGELFF. The CDR3 DNA follows: TGCAGCGTCCAGCCAGCGGGGGGCACCGGGGAGCTGTTTTTT.

The rearrangement links TRBV6-5 to TRBJ1-2; 8 bases agree with TRBD1. CDR1 and CDR2 (germline): MNHEY, SVGAGI. This CDR3 has 14 residues. Trimming removed 5 bases from V and 0 bases from J; junction bases left unmatched: 2. In DNA form, the CDR3 reads TGTGCCAGCAGTCCGGGACAGGCTAACTATGGCTACACCTTC. It translates to CASSPGQANYGYTF.

This chain uses TRBV28 with TRBJ1-2, with D hard to call. The CDR3 consists of 14 residues. Germline V gene lookup returns CDR1 MDHEN and CDR2 SYDVKM. The V gene lost 5 bases and the J gene lost 0 bases, with 10 bases spanning the gap. DNA for the CDR3: TGTGCCAGCAGTCTCCAAACATCTAACTATGGCTACACCTTC. It encodes CASSLQTSNYGYTF.